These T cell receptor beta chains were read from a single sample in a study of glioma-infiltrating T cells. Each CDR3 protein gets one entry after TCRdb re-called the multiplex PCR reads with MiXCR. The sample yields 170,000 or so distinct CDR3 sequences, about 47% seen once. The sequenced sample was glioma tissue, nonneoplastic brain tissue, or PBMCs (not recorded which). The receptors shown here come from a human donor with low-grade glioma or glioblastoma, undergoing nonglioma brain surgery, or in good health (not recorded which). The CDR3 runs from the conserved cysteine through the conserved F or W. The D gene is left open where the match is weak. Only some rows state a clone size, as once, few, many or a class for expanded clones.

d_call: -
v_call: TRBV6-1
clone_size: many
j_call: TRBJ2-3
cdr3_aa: CASSPGVSTDTQYF
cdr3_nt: TGTGCCAGCAGTCCCGGGGTTAGCACAGATACGCAGTATTTT

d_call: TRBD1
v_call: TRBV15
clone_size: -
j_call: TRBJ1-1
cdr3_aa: CATSGEGGFWTESFF
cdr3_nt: TGTGCCACCAGTGGTGAAGGGGGCTTCTGGACTGAATCTTTCTTT

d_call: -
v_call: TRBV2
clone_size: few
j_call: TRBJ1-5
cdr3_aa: CASRVGQIGNQPQHF
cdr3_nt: TGTGCCAGCAGGGTCGGACAGATTGGCAATCAGCCCCAGCATTTT

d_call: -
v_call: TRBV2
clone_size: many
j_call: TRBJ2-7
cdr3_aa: CASSESESSYEQYF
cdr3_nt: TGTGCCAGCAGTGAAAGTGAAAGCTCCTACGAGCAGTACTTC

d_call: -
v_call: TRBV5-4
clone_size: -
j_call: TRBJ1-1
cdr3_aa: CASSSGRVDTEALF
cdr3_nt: TGTGCCAGCAGCTCAGGGAGGGTGGACACTGAAGCTTTATTT

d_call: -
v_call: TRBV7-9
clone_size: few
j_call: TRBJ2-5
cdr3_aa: CASSKSRTSRETQYF
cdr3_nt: TGTGCCAGCAGCAAAAGCAGAACCTCACGGGAGACCCAGTACTTC

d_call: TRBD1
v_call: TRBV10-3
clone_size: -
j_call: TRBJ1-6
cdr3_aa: CAVSESIRDSISPLHF
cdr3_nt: TGTGCCGTCAGTGAGTCGATTCGGGACAGCATTTCACCCCTCCACTTT

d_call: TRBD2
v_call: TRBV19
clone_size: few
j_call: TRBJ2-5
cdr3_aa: CASGGLAGVETQYF
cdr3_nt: TGTGCCAGCGGGGGACTAGCGGGAGTGGAGACCCAGTACTTC

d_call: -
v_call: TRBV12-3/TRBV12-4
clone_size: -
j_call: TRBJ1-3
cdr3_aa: CASSAGGNTIYF
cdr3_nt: TGTGCCAGCAGCGCAGGGGGAAACACCATATATTTT

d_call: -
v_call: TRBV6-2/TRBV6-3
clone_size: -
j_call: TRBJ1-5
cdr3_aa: CASSYSSTNHPQHF
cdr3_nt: TGTGCCAGCAGTTACTCCAGCACTAATCATCCCCAGCATTTT

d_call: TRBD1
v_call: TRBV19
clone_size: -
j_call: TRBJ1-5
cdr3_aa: CASKLKGGDPRPQHF
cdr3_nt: TGTGCCAGTAAGTTAAAAGGGGGCGACCCTAGGCCCCAGCATTTT

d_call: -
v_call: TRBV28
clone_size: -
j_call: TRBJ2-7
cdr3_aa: CASSPGQRVLYEQYF
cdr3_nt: TGTGCCAGCAGTCCCGGACAGAGGGTTCTCTACGAGCAGTACTTC

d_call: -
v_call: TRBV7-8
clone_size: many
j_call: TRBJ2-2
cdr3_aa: CASSLRTDTGELFF
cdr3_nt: TGTGCCAGCAGCCTCCGGACTGATACCGGGGAGCTGTTTTTT

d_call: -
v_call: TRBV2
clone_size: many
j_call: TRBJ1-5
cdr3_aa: CASSDREYSNQPQHF
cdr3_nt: TGTGCCAGCAGTGACAGGGAGTATAGCAATCAGCCCCAGCATTTT

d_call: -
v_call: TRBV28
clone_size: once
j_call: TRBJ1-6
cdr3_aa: CASSEPTWVQASPLHF
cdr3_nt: TGTGCCAGCAGTGAACCGACATGGGTTCAAGCGTCACCCCTCCACTTT

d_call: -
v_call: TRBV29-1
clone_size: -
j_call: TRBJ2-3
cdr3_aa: CSVARADTQYF
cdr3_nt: TGCAGCGTTGCCAGGGCGGATACGCAGTATTTT

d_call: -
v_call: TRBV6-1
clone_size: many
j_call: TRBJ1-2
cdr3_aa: CASSARAQPNYGYTF
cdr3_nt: TGTGCCAGCAGTGCCCGGGCCCAACCTAACTATGGCTACACCTTC

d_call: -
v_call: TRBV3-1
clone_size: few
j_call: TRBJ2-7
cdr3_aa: CASSLTSYEQYF
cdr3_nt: TGTGCCAGCAGCCTGACATCCTACGAGCAGTACTTC

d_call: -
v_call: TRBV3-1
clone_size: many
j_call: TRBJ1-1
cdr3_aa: CASSQEGETEAFF
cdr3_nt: TGTGCCAGCAGCCAAGAAGGGGAGACTGAAGCTTTCTTT

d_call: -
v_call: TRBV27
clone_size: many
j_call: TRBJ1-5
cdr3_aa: CASSLAQGTLQHF
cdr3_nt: TGTGCCAGCAGTTTAGCCCAGGGGACCCTCCAGCATTTT

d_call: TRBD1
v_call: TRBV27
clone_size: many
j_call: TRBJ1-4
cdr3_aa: CASRRPGTGAATNEKLFF
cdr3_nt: TGTGCCAGCAGAAGACCCGGGACAGGGGCTGCAACTAATGAAAAACTGTTTTTT

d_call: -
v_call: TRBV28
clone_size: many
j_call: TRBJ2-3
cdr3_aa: CAAHTDTQYF
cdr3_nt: TGTGCCGCCCACACAGATACGCAGTATTTT

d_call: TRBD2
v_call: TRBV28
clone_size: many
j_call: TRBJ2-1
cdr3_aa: CASAPPTGLAGSNEQFF
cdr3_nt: TGTGCCAGCGCTCCTCCCACCGGGCTAGCGGGGAGCAATGAGCAGTTCTTC

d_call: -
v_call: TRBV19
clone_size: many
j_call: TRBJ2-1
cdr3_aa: CASNQLGTEQFF
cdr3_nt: TGTGCCAGTAACCAGCTCGGGACGGAGCAGTTCTTC

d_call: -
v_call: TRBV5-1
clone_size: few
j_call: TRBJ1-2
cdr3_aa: CASSLDGDNYGYTF
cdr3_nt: TGCGCCAGCAGCTTGGATGGAGATAACTATGGCTACACCTTC

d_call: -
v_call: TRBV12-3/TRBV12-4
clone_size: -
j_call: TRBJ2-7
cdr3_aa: CASAPAGQPYEQYF
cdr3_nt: TGTGCCAGCGCCCCCGCGGGACAACCCTACGAGCAGTACTTC

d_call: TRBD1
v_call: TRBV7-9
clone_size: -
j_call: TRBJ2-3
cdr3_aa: CASSLGGDRGTDTQYF
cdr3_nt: TGTGCCAGCAGCTTAGGAGGGGACAGGGGCACAGATACGCAGTATTTT

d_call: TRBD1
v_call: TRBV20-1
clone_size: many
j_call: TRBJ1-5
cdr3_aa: CSADRDTSQHF
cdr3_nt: TGCAGTGCAGACAGGGATACTTCCCAGCATTTT

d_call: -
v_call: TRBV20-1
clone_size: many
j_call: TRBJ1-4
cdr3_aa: CSARDRVRGDDKLFF
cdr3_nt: TGCAGTGCTAGAGATCGGGTCAGGGGCGACGATAAACTGTTTTTT

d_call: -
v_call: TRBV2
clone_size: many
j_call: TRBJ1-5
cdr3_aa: CASTTGDTNQPQHF
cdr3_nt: TGTGCCAGCACTACCGGGGACACCAATCAGCCCCAGCATTTT

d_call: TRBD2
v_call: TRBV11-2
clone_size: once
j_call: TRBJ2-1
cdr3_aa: CASSNLRSVAGRYNEQFF
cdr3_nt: TGTGCCAGCAGCAATCTACGATCGGTAGCGGGGAGGTACAATGAGCAGTTCTTC

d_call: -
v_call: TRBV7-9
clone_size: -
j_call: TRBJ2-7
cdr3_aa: CASSPLGRGWESYEQYF
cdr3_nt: TGTGCCAGCAGCCCCCTAGGACGGGGATGGGAATCCTACGAGCAGTACTTC

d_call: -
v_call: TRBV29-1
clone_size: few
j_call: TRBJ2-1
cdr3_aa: CSVGVSGNEQFF
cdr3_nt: TGCAGCGTTGGGGTTTCGGGCAATGAGCAGTTCTTC

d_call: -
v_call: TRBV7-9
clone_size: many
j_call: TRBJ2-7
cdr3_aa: CASRSRVGYEQYF
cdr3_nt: TGTGCCAGCAGGTCCAGGGTCGGCTACGAGCAGTACTTC

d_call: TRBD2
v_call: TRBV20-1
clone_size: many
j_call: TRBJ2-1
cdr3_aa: CSARPPGLAGGEQFF
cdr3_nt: TGCAGTGCTAGACCTCCGGGACTAGCGGGAGGTGAGCAGTTCTTC

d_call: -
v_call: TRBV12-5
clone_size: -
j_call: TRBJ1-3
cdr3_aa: CASGLVISSGNTIYF
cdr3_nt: TGTGCTAGTGGTTTGGTAATAAGCTCTGGAAACACCATATATTTT

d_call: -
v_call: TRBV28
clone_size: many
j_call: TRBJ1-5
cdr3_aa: CASSLFRGRNQPQHF
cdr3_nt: TGTGCCAGCAGTTTATTCAGGGGAAGAAATCAGCCCCAGCATTTT

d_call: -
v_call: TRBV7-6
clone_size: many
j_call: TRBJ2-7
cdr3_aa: CASSPGWGYEQYF
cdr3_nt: TGTGCCAGCAGCCCAGGGTGGGGCTACGAGCAGTACTTC

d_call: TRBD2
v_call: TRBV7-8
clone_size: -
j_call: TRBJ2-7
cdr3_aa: CASSFLAGGHEQYF
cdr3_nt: TGTGCCAGCAGCTTTCTAGCGGGAGGGCACGAGCAGTACTTC

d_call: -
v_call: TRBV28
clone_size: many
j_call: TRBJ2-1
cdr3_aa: CASRLLGLASPGNEQFF
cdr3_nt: TGTGCCAGCAGACTCCTGGGGCTAGCTAGTCCAGGGAATGAGCAGTTCTTC

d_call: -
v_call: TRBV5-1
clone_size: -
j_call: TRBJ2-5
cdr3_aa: CASSLLAEKGETQYF
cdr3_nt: TGCGCCAGCAGCTTATTAGCGGAGAAGGGAGAGACCCAGTACTTC